What follows are 21 T cell receptor beta chains derived from one specimen sequenced in a study of blood T cell repertoires in COVID-19 (dated by TCRdb to the early 2020s). Library preparation used the immunoSEQ multiplex PCR assay. TCRdb re-hosts the immuneACCESS table, in-frame sequences only. Its copies lack some clones; in the studies checked, an unresolved V gene accounts for under half of them, and the cause for the rest is not known. In this sample the table shows about 340,000 clones, around 87% of which occur a single time. Of the sample, about 6% falls within the top ten clones. Sample: peripheral blood. All receptors come from a woman between 45 and 65 years old with COVID-19, enrolled during active disease.

V is TRBV3-1 (or the pseudogene TRBV3-2) and J is TRBJ2-7, with TRBD2 matching 11 bases. The CDR3 spans 17 residues. Trimming removed 4 bases from V and 0 bases from J; junction bases left unmatched: 8. CDR1 is LGHDT and CDR2 is YNNKEL in the germline V gene (reference sequence). Here the CDR3 DNA reads TGTGCCAGCAGCCGAGGACTAGCGGGTCCGAGCTCCTACGAGCAGTACTTC. Translated, it gives CASSRGLAGPSSYEQYF.

The gene calls are TRBV5-1 and TRBJ2-7; 8 nucleotides align to TRBD2. Trimming at V came to 0 bases and at J to 3 bases, leaving 2 bases not matched to a gene. CDR3 length: 14 amino acids. In germline, CDR1 is SGHRS, CDR2 YFSETQ. This CDR3 reads CASSLVGTSYEQYF. Here the CDR3 DNA reads TGCGCCAGCAGCTTGGTTGGGACTAGCTACGAGCAGTACTTC. The whole variable domain, remainder taken from reference TRBV5-1 and TRBJ2-7, is KAGVTQTPRYLIKTRGQQVTLSCSPISGHRSVSWYQQTPGQGLQFLFEYFSETQRNKGNFPGRFSGRQFSNSRSEMNVSTLELGDSALYLCASSLVGTSYEQYFGPGTRLTVT.

This clone was recorded many times. The rearrangement joins TRBV29-1 to TRBJ2-5, with 7 bases matching TRBD1. The CDR3 sequence is 15 residues long. Germline lookup yields CDR1 SQVTM and CDR2 ANQGSEA. V gave up 5 bases and J gave up 1 base; unmatched junction bases: 10. The CDR3 DNA reads as TGCAGCGTTCGCAGGGACAGTGCCCTCCAAGAGACCCAGTACTTC. Amino acid sequence: CSVRRDSALQETQYF. The full variable domain, its missing parts supplied by reference TRBV29-1 and TRBJ2-5, is SAVISQKPSRDICQRGTSLTIQCQVDSQVTMMFWYRQQPGQSLTLIATANQGSEATYESGFVIDKFPISRPNLTFSTLTVSNMSPEDSSIYLCSVRRDSALQETQYFGPGTRLLVL.

For the CDR3, the DNA is TGTGCCAGCAGTCTCCTGGGAGCGGGTTCCTACGAGCAGTACTTC. This translates into CASSLLGAGSYEQYF. The rearrangement links TRBV27 to TRBJ2-7, with D possibly matching TRBD2 (6 bases). The CDR3 sequence is 15 residues long. V shed 5 bases and J shed 1 base, with 15 bases lying between them. Looked up from germline, CDR1 is MNHEY and CDR2 is SMNVEV (reference sequence).

The chain couples TRBV5-4 to TRBJ2-1; D remains unclear. CDR3 length: 13 amino acids. Germline V gene lookup returns CDR1 SGHNT and CDR2 YYREEE (reference sequence). Trimming pared 6 bases from V and 6 bases from J, leaving 13 bases between. The CDR3 DNA follows: TGTGCCAGCACCTCAGGCCAGGTCAATGAGCAGTTCTTC. Protein: CASTSGQVNEQFF.

J is TRBJ1-2 and V is TRBV7-9; unclear D gene. The CDR3 has 15 amino acids. Trimming left V 2 bases short and J 0 bases short, with 10 bases between. Germline values: CDR1 SEHNR, CDR2 FQNEAQ (reference sequence). CDR3 residues: CASSLFTAANYGYTF. Written as DNA, the CDR3 is TGTGCCAGCAGCTTATTTACAGCAGCTAACTATGGCTACACCTTC.

This clone has a single count. The chain carries TRBV5-6 and TRBJ2-5; D may be TRBD1 (6 bases). CDR3 size: 13 residues. Germline values: CDR1 SGHDT, CDR2 YYEEEE. V was shortened by 5 bases and J by 7 bases, with 15 bases between the two germline ends. CDR3 loop: CASSEGGSGTQYF. The CDR3 nucleotides are TGTGCCAGCAGTGAAGGGGGATCGGGGACCCAGTACTTC. The whole variable domain, remainder taken from reference TRBV5-6 and TRBJ2-5, is DAGVTQSPTHLIKTRGQQVTLRCSPKSGHDTVSWYQQALGQGPQFIFQYYEEEERQRGNFPDRFSGHQFPNYSSELNVNALLLGDSALYLCASSEGGSGTQYFGPGTRLLVL.

The chain joins TRBV30 to TRBJ2-7; 8 nucleotides align to TRBD1. CDR1 is GTSNPN, CDR2 SVGIG, per germline (reference sequence). The trim removed 7 bases at V and 7 bases at J, leaving 6 bases unmatched. The CDR3 is made up of 11 amino acids. Here the CDR3 DNA reads TGTGCCTCAGAGGACAGGGAAGAGCAGTACTTC. It specifies CASEDREEQYF.

The V gene is TRBV7-3, the J gene TRBJ2-3, with D possibly TRBD2 on 6 matching bases. V shed 2 bases and J shed 8 bases, with 17 bases lying between them. The CDR3 has 15 amino acids. Germline-derived CDR1 and CDR2 are SGHTA and FQGTGA. The CDR3 bases are TGTGCCAGCAGCTTATCTCCGGGACTTATTCGTACGCAGTATTTT. This gives the protein CASSLSPGLIRTQYF.

This clone turned up a few times. The chain carries TRBV7-9 and TRBJ2-5; weak D call: TRBD2 (6 bases). V gave up 5 bases and J gave up 7 bases, with 26 bases separating them. The CDR3 spans 17 residues. Germline V gene lookup returns CDR1 SEHNR and CDR2 FQNEAQ (reference sequence). Written as DNA, the CDR3 is TGTGCCAGCAGCCCACCGGGGGTGGGGTACCTATCGGGGACCCAGTACTTC. Encoded protein: CASSPPGVGYLSGTQYF.

This clone was detected once. The CDR3 loop reads CASSFRRSVYEQYF. CDR3 in DNA: TGTGCCAGCAGCTTCCGGCGGTCGGTTTACGAGCAGTACTTC. The rearrangement links TRBV5-8 to TRBJ2-7; D is undetermined. Looked up from germline, CDR1 is SGHTS and CDR2 is YDEGEE. Trimming shortened V by 2 bases and J by 4 bases, and 13 bases separated the two germline ends. This CDR3 comprises 14 residues.

This clone was seen a single time. The CDR3 DNA sequence: TGTGCCACCAGTGACCCGGGACAGGGTAGCAATCAGCCCCAGCATTTT. This gives the protein CATSDPGQGSNQPQHF. V gene TRBV24-1 combines with J gene TRBJ1-5; 9 bases map to TRBD1. The CDR3 consists of 16 residues. The J segment lost 0 bases and the V segment lost 4 bases, leaving 3 bases of the junction unmatched. The germline CDR1 and CDR2 sequences are KGHDR and SFDVKD.

This chain uses TRBV29-1 with TRBJ2-7; D ambiguous. CDR3 size: 12 residues. Trimming took off 6 bases at V and 0 bases at J, with 9 bases between the two ends. Germline assignment: CDR1 SQVTM and CDR2 ANQGSEA. The CDR3 DNA sequence: TGCAGCGTGAAGACACACTCCTACGAGCAGTACTTC. Translated, it gives CSVKTHSYEQYF.

The J gene is TRBJ2-2, the V gene TRBV2; D unclear. The V end lost 5 bases, the J end lost 6 bases, and 7 bases lay between the germline ends. CDR3 size: 12 residues. CDR1 and CDR2 from the germline V gene are SNHLY and FYNNEI. CDR3 amino acids: CASSQSSGELFF. In DNA form, the CDR3 reads TGTGCCAGCAGTCAGTCCTCCGGGGAGCTGTTTTTT. The complete variable domain, with remaining parts taken from reference TRBV2 and TRBJ2-2, reads EPEVTQTPSHQVTQMGQEVILRCVPISNHLYFYWYRQILGQKVEFLVSFYNNEISEKSEIFDDQFSVERPDGSNFTLKIRSTKLEDSAMYFCASSQSSGELFFGEGSRLTVL.

The V and J genes are TRBV6-5 and TRBJ1-5, with TRBD1 matching 9 bases. This CDR3 has 15 residues. Trimming at V came to 7 bases and at J to 6 bases, leaving 10 bases not matched to a gene. Germline-derived CDR1 and CDR2 are MNHEY and SVGAGI. Written as DNA, the CDR3 is TGTGCCAGCATTTGGACAGGGGTATCGACTCAGCCCCAGCATTTT. Its translation is CASIWTGVSTQPQHF.

The chain employs TRBV11-2 and TRBJ1-2, with D possibly being TRBD1 (5 bases). V dropped 5 bases and J dropped 0 bases, with 13 bases sitting between them. Germline lookup yields CDR1 SGHAT and CDR2 FQNNGV. This CDR3 spans 15 amino acids. CDR3 region: CASSPLGGANYGYTF. CDR3 in DNA: TGTGCCAGCAGCCCCCTGGGGGGAGCTAACTATGGCTACACCTTC.

V gene TRBV12-3 or TRBV12-4 combines with J gene TRBJ2-3, with a weak D call TRBD2 (6 bases). V was cut by 2 bases and J by 13 bases, with 13 bases left in between. The CDR3 has 12 residues. For the CDR3, the DNA is TGTGCCAGCAGTTTAAACCGGGAGAGAGAGTATTTT. Residues: CASSLNREREYF.

CDR3 sequence: CASSQDGTGGLYEKLFF. The CDR3 DNA follows: TGTGCCAGCAGCCAAGATGGGACAGGGGGCCTATATGAAAAACTGTTTTTT. The V gene is TRBV3-1 (or the pseudogene TRBV3-2), the J gene TRBJ1-4, with 12 bases identical to TRBD1. Trimming removed 0 bases from V and 6 bases from J; junction bases left unmatched: 5. The germline gives CDR1 LGHDT, CDR2 YNNKEL (reference sequence). This CDR3 comprises 17 residues.

This clone was counted once. The chain has TRBV7-9 and TRBJ2-3; TRBD2 agrees at 8 bases. CDR3 length equals 14 residues. The V gene end was trimmed by 7 bases and the J gene end by 6 bases; junction bases not matched to a gene: 9. Germline CDR1 is SEHNR and CDR2 is FQNEAQ (reference sequence). CDR3: CASTPGREEDTQYF. CDR3 DNA: TGTGCCAGCACCCCAGGGCGGGAGGAGGATACGCAGTATTTT.

The gene calls are TRBV7-2 and TRBJ2-1; 11 positions match TRBD2. The germline CDR1 and CDR2 sequences are SGHTA and FQGNSA. The CDR3 totals 17 residues. V lost 3 bases to trimming and J lost 2 bases; unmatched junction nucleotides: 6. DNA of the CDR3: TGTGCCAGCAGCTTGCGGACTAGCGGGTATCCCTACAATGAGCAGTTCTTC. Protein product: CASSLRTSGYPYNEQFF.

This rearrangement joins TRBV4-1 to TRBJ1-2; 7 nucleotides match TRBD1. Germline V CDR1 and CDR2: MGHRA, YSYEKL. The CDR3 runs 14 residues. With 4 bases clipped from V and 2 bases from J, the junction kept 4 bases outside the gene matches. CDR3 DNA: TGCGCCAGCAGCCCCCAACAGGGGAACTATGGCTACACCTTC. This gives the protein CASSPQQGNYGYTF.